These 31 T cell receptor beta chains were all obtained from the same sample, sequenced in a study of T cells in Graves' hyperthyroidism and ophthalmopathy. TCR beta CDR3 region amplification was performed from RNA transcripts. When the TCR CDR3 underwent first-round RT-PCR, the HTBI primer set was used. TCRdb reanalysed the multiplex PCR reads using MiXCR and keeps one entry per CDR3 protein. The sample records hundreds of thousands of distinct CDR3 sequences, around 13% being singletons. The specimen sequenced was blood. The receptors stem from a woman aged 40 to 49 with Graves' hyperthyroidism.

This clonotype was seen a few times. This CDR3 is missing its conserved last phenylalanine or tryptophan, likely due to a read error. The chain employs TRBV29-1 and TRBJ2-1; a weak D match, TRBD1 (6 bases). Trimming took 4 bases from V and 1 from J, leaving 8 bases between them. This CDR3 contains 13 residues. Germline values: CDR1 SQVTM, CDR2 ANQGSEA. The CDR3 spells CSVVDSSYNEQFL. CDR3 nucleotides: TGCAGCGTTGTGGACAGTTCCTACAATGAGCAGTTCCTC.

The gene calls are TRBV7-6 and TRBJ2-5; unclear D gene. Trimming pared 5 bases from V and 0 bases from J, leaving 10 bases between. This CDR3 has 14 residues. Germline-derived CDR1 and CDR2 are SGHVS and FNYEAQ. This CDR3 reads CASSARADQETQYF. The CDR3 nucleotides read TGTGCCAGCAGCGCTCGGGCGGACCAAGAGACCCAGTACTTC.

At least ten counts were recorded for this clonotype. The chain carries TRBV3-1 and TRBJ2-5; weak D call: TRBD2 (5 bases). V gave up 4 bases and J gave up 3 bases, with 15 bases separating them. CDR1 LGHDT and CDR2 YNNKEL come from the germline V gene (reference sequence). This CDR3 spans 15 amino acids. The CDR3 DNA reads TGTGCCAGCAGCCTTACGACTAACAGAAAAGAGACCCAGTACTTC. Protein sequence: CASSLTTNRKETQYF.

The V gene is TRBV24-1, the J gene TRBJ1-2; D remains unclear. Deletions cut 4 bases from V and 7 bases from J, with 18 bases between. The CDR3 spans 15 residues. The V gene's germline CDR1 is KGHDR and CDR2 SFDVKD. CDR3 sequence (DNA): TGTGCCACCAGTGACCCCGCCACTCCGGGCGGTGGCTACACCTTC. Its translation: CATSDPATPGGGYTF.

This clonotype has ten or more counts. V and J are TRBV5-1 and TRBJ1-1; tentatively, D is TRBD1 (6 bases). CDR1 and CDR2 from the germline V gene are SGHRS and YFSETQ. V dropped 0 bases and J dropped 5 bases, with 11 bases sitting between them. The CDR3 covers 14 residues. The CDR3 DNA reads TGCGCCAGCAGCTTGGGACCAGGGGATACTGAAGCTTTCTTT. The encoded protein is CASSLGPGDTEAFF. Full variable domain (missing parts from reference TRBV5-1 and TRBJ1-1): KAGVTQTPRYLIKTRGQQVTLSCSPISGHRSVSWYQQTPGQGLQFLFEYFSETQRNKGNFPGRFSGRQFSNSRSEMNVSTLELGDSALYLCASSLGPGDTEAFFGQGTRLTVV.

This clonotype was observed at least ten times. J is TRBJ1-5 and V is TRBV12-3 or TRBV12-4, with D tentatively TRBD1 (5 bases). V lost 3 bases to trimming and J lost 6 bases, with 15 bases between them. The CDR3 is 15 residues long. The DNA for the CDR3 is TGTGCCAGCAGTTTCTACAGGATGGAAAGTCAGCCCCAGCATTTT. It translates to CASSFYRMESQPQHF.

The V gene is TRBV7-2, the J gene TRBJ1-3; 7 nucleotides agree with TRBD1. The trim removed 6 bases at V and 2 bases at J, leaving 7 bases unmatched. This CDR3 spans 15 amino acids. Germline V gives CDR1 SGHTA, CDR2 FQGNSA. CDR3 residues: CASRRDSGAGNTIYF. DNA of the CDR3: TGTGCCAGCAGGAGGGACAGCGGGGCTGGAAACACCATATATTTT.

This clonotype was seen a few times. V gene TRBV6-1 combines with J gene TRBJ2-7; TRBD1 matches 9 bases. Trimming cost V 8 bases and J 3 bases; bases outside gene matches: 8. Germline V gene data show CDR1 as MNHNS and CDR2 as SASEGT. CDR3 length: 14 amino acids. The CDR3 nucleotides read TGTGCCAGCCACAAGGCGGGACAGGGCTACGAGCAGTACTTC. Protein: CASHKAGQGYEQYF.

In its sample, this clonotype was seen many times. The genes are TRBV19 and TRBJ2-5; D is possibly TRBD1 or TRBD2 (5 bases each). CDR1 is LNHDA and CDR2 is SQIVND in the germline V gene (reference sequence). The CDR3 runs to 17 residues. Deletions cut 0 bases from V and 4 bases from J, with 18 bases between. CDR3 DNA: TGTGCCAGTAGTATAGATGGGGACCCCGTTAGGCGAGAGACCCAGTACTTC. This sequence encodes CASSIDGDPVRRETQYF.

The table lists this clonotype with many counts. V is TRBV5-1 and J is TRBJ2-7; TRBD1 matches at 9 bases. The CDR3 totals 15 residues. Germline-derived CDR1 and CDR2 are SGHRS and YFSETQ. V lost 1 base and J lost 6; bases outside the gene matches: 8. CDR3 residues: CASSLRGDRASEQYF. The CDR3 coding sequence is TGCGCCAGCAGCTTGCGGGGGGACAGGGCATCCGAGCAGTACTTC.

The chain couples TRBV30 to TRBJ2-5, with D possibly called TRBD1 or TRBD2 (5 bases each). CDR3 length: 13 amino acids. The germline CDR1 and CDR2 sequences are GTSNPN and SVGIG (reference sequence). Trimming shortened V by 3 bases and J by 1 base, and 9 bases separated the two germline ends. This CDR3 reads CAWRGEPQETQYF. The CDR3, as DNA: TGTGCCTGGAGGGGGGAACCCCAAGAGACCCAGTACTTC.

In this sample, this clonotype turned up many times. V is TRBV5-1 and J is TRBJ2-7, with 13 bases fitting TRBD2. CDR3 length equals 16 residues. Germline V gene data show CDR1 as SGHRS and CDR2 as YFSETQ. V lost 0 bases to trimming and J lost 4 bases; unmatched junction nucleotides: 4. As DNA, the CDR3 is TGCGCCAGCAGCTTGGGGGGACTAGCGGGATCTTACGAGCAGTACTTC. This codes for CASSLGGLAGSYEQYF.

CDR3 bases: TGTGCCTGGAGTCTCCTCTGGCGGGAGGGCCCGGACACCGGGGAGCTGTTTTTT. The encoded protein is CAWSLLWREGPDTGELFF. The chain combines TRBV30 with TRBJ2-2, with 9 bases fitting TRBD2. V shed 2 bases, J shed 3 bases, and the junction held 13 bases outside the gene matches. Germline assignment: CDR1 GTSNPN and CDR2 SVGIG (reference sequence). The CDR3 loop spans 18 amino acids.

This clonotype showed up just a few times. The chain uses TRBV6-1 and TRBJ2-3, with D perhaps TRBD1 (5 bases). The CDR3 runs 15 residues. Trimming cost V 7 bases and J 0 bases, with 14 bases left between them. Germline V gene sequence: CDR1 MNHNS, CDR2 SASEGT. The CDR3 bases are TGTGCCAGCACTAAAAGGGGTACTAGCACAGATACGCAGTATTTT. This gives the protein CASTKRGTSTDTQYF.

This clonotype was picked up many times. The chain is built from TRBV6-1 and TRBJ2-7; no definite D call. The CDR3 is 13 residues long. The ends were cut back, 2 bases at V and 8 bases at J, with 13 bases in the middle. Germline CDR1 is MNHNS and CDR2 is SASEGT. CDR3: CASSEFPLVQQYF. CDR3 DNA: TGTGCCAGCAGTGAATTCCCACTCGTACAGCAGTACTTC.

The V gene is TRBV11-2, the J gene TRBJ2-7; 10 nucleotides line up with TRBD2. The germline V gene encodes CDR1 SGHAT and CDR2 FQNNGV. CDR3 size: 13 residues. After removal of 6 bases from V and 6 bases from J, the junction contained 5 bases not matched to a gene. CDR3 residues: CASSQLAGFEQYF. The DNA of the CDR3 is TGTGCCAGCAGTCAACTAGCGGGATTCGAGCAGTACTTC. Filled out from reference TRBV11-2 and TRBJ2-7, the complete variable domain reads EAGVAQSPRYKIIEKRQSVAFWCNPISGHATLYWYQQILGQGPKLLIQFQNNGVVDDSQLPKDRFSAERLKGVDSTLKIQPAKLEDSAVYLCASSQLAGFEQYFGPGTRLTVT.

This clonotype appeared many times. The rearrangement uses TRBV28 and TRBJ1-5; 7 positions agree with TRBD1. Germline-derived CDR1 and CDR2 are MDHEN and SYDVKM. The V segment lost 2 bases and the J segment 1 base; nucleotides outside the gene matches: 17. The length of the CDR3 is 20 residues. CDR3 bases: TGTGCCAGCAGTTTACCCAGCCTATTCTCCGGGACAGCAAGCAATCAGCCCCAGCATTTT. It is translated as CASSLPSLFSGTASNQPQHF.

CDR3 in DNA: TGCAGTGCTAGTTCCAGGGGGGGGGCCGGGGAGCTGTTTTTT. Encoded protein: CSASSRGGAGELFF. The chain couples TRBV20-1 to TRBJ2-2, with D possibly being TRBD1 or TRBD2 (7 bases each). The V end was cut by 3 bases, the J end by 6 bases, with 14 bases between. Germline assignment: CDR1 DFQATT and CDR2 SNEGSKA (reference sequence). CDR3 length equals 14 residues.

The table lists this clonotype with many counts. V usage is TRBV30 and J usage is TRBJ2-1; perhaps D is TRBD1 or TRBD2 (7 bases each). The CDR3 has 13 residues. Germline V gene lookup returns CDR1 GTSNPN and CDR2 SVGIG (reference sequence). V lost 3 bases and J lost 7, with 13 bases in between. The CDR3 spells CAWSPGGVNEQFF. The CDR3 coding sequence is TGTGCCTGGAGCCCAGGGGGGGTAAATGAGCAGTTCTTC.

The V gene is TRBV19, the J gene TRBJ1-2, with 8 bases fitting TRBD1. This CDR3 has 15 amino acids. The ends lost 8 bases at V and 0 bases at J; junction bases unmatched: 8. Germline CDR1 and CDR2: LNHDA and SQIVND (reference sequence). The CDR3: CASGRGQASNYGYTF. Written as DNA, the CDR3 is TGTGCCAGTGGCAGGGGACAGGCCTCTAACTATGGCTACACCTTC.

Note on this clonotype: Possible read error: a much larger clone is one base away. The CDR3 coding sequence is TGTGCCAGCTCACGACCGAGCCTAGCGGGGCACACAGATACGCAGTATTTT. This translates into CASSRPSLAGHTDTQYF. V gene TRBV18 combines with J gene TRBJ2-3, with 9 bases fitting TRBD2. The CDR3 runs to 17 residues. J gave up 2 bases and V 4 bases, and 10 bases lay outside the gene matches. The germline gives CDR1 KGHSH, CDR2 LQKENI.

The rearrangement joins TRBV6-1 to TRBJ1-4; D is unclear. CDR1 and CDR2 from the germline V gene are MNHNS and SASEGT. Trimming removed 2 bases from V and 0 bases from J, with 7 bases in between. This CDR3 is built from 15 residues. The CDR3 here is CASSELGATNEKLFF. CDR3 DNA sequence: TGTGCCAGCAGTGAACTGGGTGCAACTAATGAAAAACTGTTTTTT.

In this sample, this clonotype turned up many times. The rearrangement joins TRBV15 to TRBJ2-1; D remains unclear. Trimming left V 1 base short and J 0 bases short, with 7 bases between. The CDR3 length is 15 residues. Germline CDR1 is LNHNV and CDR2 is YYDKDF (reference sequence). The CDR3 loop reads CATSRGGDSYNEQFF. The CDR3 bases are TGTGCCACCAGCAGAGGTGGAGACTCCTACAATGAGCAGTTCTTC.

This clonotype occurred many times. The chain recombines TRBV28 with TRBJ2-7; tentatively, D is TRBD2 (5 bases). Trimming left V 6 bases short and J 2 bases short, with 8 bases between. Germline V gives CDR1 MDHEN, CDR2 SYDVKM. This CDR3 has 12 residues. CDR3 nucleotides: TGTGCCAGCAGCCGAGGGACCTACGAGCAGTACTTC. As protein: CASSRGTYEQYF.

The V gene is TRBV4-2, the J gene TRBJ2-7; 10 bases map to TRBD2. The CDR3 runs to 15 residues. Losses at the gene ends were 0 bases for V and 6 bases for J; bases not matched to a gene: 5. Germline CDR1 and CDR2: LGHNA and YNFKEQ. The CDR3 region is CASSQDLAGVIEQYF. The CDR3 bases are TGTGCCAGCAGCCAAGATCTAGCGGGAGTCATCGAGCAGTACTTC.

This clonotype was observed at least ten times. The chain recombines TRBV18 with TRBJ1-2; TRBD1 matches at 7 bases. The CDR3 extends over 16 amino acids. Per germline, CDR1 KGHSH and CDR2 LQKENI. V shed 3 bases, J shed 4 bases, and the junction held 11 bases outside the gene matches. This CDR3 reads CASSPGQSLSFYGYTF. CDR3 in DNA: TGTGCCAGCTCACCGGGACAGAGTCTCTCCTTCTATGGCTACACCTTC.

This clonotype has a count of ten or more. The V call is TRBV15, the J call TRBJ2-6, with 7 bases matching TRBD1. There are 15 residues in the CDR3. The germline gives CDR1 LNHNV, CDR2 YYDKDF (reference sequence). Trimming took 6 bases from V and 4 from J; bases not matched to a gene: 6. Here the CDR3 reads CATRRDRAGANVLTF. The CDR3 DNA follows: TGTGCCACCAGACGAGACAGGGCCGGGGCCAACGTCCTGACTTTC.

In this sample, this clonotype turned up many times. The rearrangement links TRBV28 to TRBJ1-1; no firm D call. The germline V gene has CDR1 MDHEN and CDR2 SYDVKM. Trimming shortened V by 6 bases and J by 2 bases, and 10 bases separated the two germline ends. The CDR3 contains 13 residues. The CDR3 spells CASRATENTEAFF. CDR3 DNA: TGTGCCAGCAGAGCAACAGAAAACACTGAAGCTTTCTTT.

On this clonotype itself: This could be a read error, since a much larger clone is one nucleotide away. The V gene is TRBV12-3 or TRBV12-4, the J gene TRBJ2-2; the D is unclear. V lost 7 bases and J 0 bases, leaving 9 bases between the germline ends. The CDR3 has 14 amino acids. Here the CDR3 DNA reads TGTGCCAGCACCTTTTTGGCGAACACCGGGGAGCTGTTTTTT. Its protein product is CASTFLANTGELFF.

CDR3 protein: CASSHQGETSNVLTF. The CDR3 DNA is TGTGCCAGCAGCCACCAGGGGGAAACGTCCAACGTCCTGACTTTC. V and J are TRBV9 and TRBJ2-6; 7 bases align to TRBD1. The CDR3 loop spans 15 amino acids. Germline CDR1 reads SGDLS; CDR2 reads YYNGEE. Trimming cost V 4 bases and J 8 bases; bases outside gene matches: 9.

This clonotype was seen many times. The chain links TRBV20-1 to TRBJ2-7; TRBD2 agrees at 7 bases. V shed 5 bases and J 2 bases; nucleotides not matched to a gene: 9. CDR1 is DFQATT, CDR2 SNEGSKA, per germline (reference sequence). The CDR3 consists of 14 residues. CDR3 region: CSAGRLAPPYEQYF. The CDR3 nucleotides read TGCAGTGCTGGGAGACTAGCCCCGCCCTACGAGCAGTACTTC.